The 23 T cell receptor beta chains given below trace back to one sample, sequenced in a study of T cell responses to AZD1222 COVID-19 vaccine. Assay: immunoSEQ multiplex PCR; the TCRdb copy retains only in-frame clones and omits some. The sample lists over 95,000 clones, approximately 88% occurring once. The sample in question was peripheral blood, obtained 28 days after the second AZD1222 dose. These TCRs come from an adult who received the AZD1222 COVID-19 vaccine.

The V gene is TRBV6-1, the J gene TRBJ1-2, with D perhaps matching TRBD1 (5 bases). V lost 1 base and J 8 bases, leaving 14 bases between the germline ends. CDR1 is MNHNS and CDR2 is SASEGT in the germline V gene. CDR3 size: 14 residues. CDR3 DNA sequence: TGTGCCAGCAGTGAAGTCCCGGCAGGGTCAGGCTACACCTTC. This gives the protein CASSEVPAGSGYTF.

This chain joins TRBV3-1 (or the pseudogene TRBV3-2) and TRBJ2-7, with D possibly TRBD1 on 5 matching bases. This CDR3 region has 13 residues. Trimming pared 1 base from V and 6 bases from J, leaving 10 bases between. Germline CDR1 reads LGHDT; CDR2 reads YNNKEL (reference sequence). As DNA, the CDR3 is TGTGCCAGCAGCCAAGGCAGGGCTCGCGAGCAGTACTTC. Its translation is CASSQGRAREQYF.

The V call is TRBV6-5, the J call TRBJ2-1; unclear D gene. This CDR3 comprises 12 residues. Germline lookup yields CDR1 MNHEY and CDR2 SVGAGI. Deletions cut 7 bases from V and 0 bases from J, with 4 bases between. Here the CDR3 reads CASTGSYNEQFF. The CDR3 DNA sequence: TGTGCCAGCACGGGCTCCTACAATGAGCAGTTCTTC.

This chain uses TRBV19 with TRBJ2-3; the match to TRBD2 covers 11 bases. The CDR3 is made up of 17 amino acids. Germline loops: CDR1 LNHDA, CDR2 SQIVND (reference sequence). Trimming removed 6 bases from V and 0 bases from J; junction bases left unmatched: 8. The CDR3 coding sequence is TGTGCCAGTAGACCCCTCAGGACTAGCGGGAGCACAGATACGCAGTATTTT. This codes for CASRPLRTSGSTDTQYF. The variable domain in full, with the rest retrieved from reference TRBV19 and TRBJ2-3, is DGGITQSPKYLFRKEGQNVTLSCEQNLNHDAMYWYRQDPGQGLRLIYYSQIVNDFQKGDIAEGYSVSREKKESFPLTVTSAQKNPTAFYLCASRPLRTSGSTDTQYFGPGTRLTVL.

The chain couples TRBV3-1 (or the pseudogene TRBV3-2) to TRBJ2-2; 11 bases line up with TRBD2. V was clipped by 1 base and J by 9 bases; unmatched bases: 1. In germline, CDR1 is LGHDT, CDR2 YNNKEL (reference sequence). The CDR3 has 14 amino acids. In DNA, the CDR3 is TGTGCCAGCAGCCAAGGACTAGCGGGGCGGGAGCTGTTTTTT. Translation: CASSQGLAGRELFF.

The J gene is TRBJ2-7, the V gene TRBV19; D not certain. Trimming took off 6 bases at V and 1 base at J, with 4 bases between the two ends. The CDR3 totals 11 residues. CDR1 and CDR2 (germline): LNHDA, SQIVND (reference sequence). In nucleotides, the CDR3 is TGTGCCAGTAGGAATTCCTACGAGCAGTACTTC. Its translation is CASRNSYEQYF.

This chain uses TRBV28 with TRBJ1-2; D remains ambiguous. The CDR3 spans 12 residues. CDR1 and CDR2 from the germline V gene are MDHEN and SYDVKM. V was shortened by 3 bases and J by 4 bases, with 6 bases between the two germline ends. The CDR3 region has the DNA TGTGCCAGCAGTTTGCGGGCCTATGGCTACACCTTC. It encodes CASSLRAYGYTF.

This chain uses TRBV28 with TRBJ1-2; maybe TRBD1 (6 bases). The CDR3 totals 13 residues. Germline CDR1 is MDHEN and CDR2 is SYDVKM. V lost 2 bases, J lost 4 bases, and 8 bases lay in between. CDR3 loop: CASSLRGGYGYTF. The CDR3 region has the DNA TGTGCCAGCAGTTTAAGAGGGGGCTATGGCTACACCTTC.

The J gene is TRBJ1-2, the V gene TRBV6-2 or TRBV6-3; maybe TRBD1 (6 bases). Germline V gene sequence: CDR1 MNHEY, CDR2 SVGEGT. The V end lost 5 bases, the J end lost 4 bases, and 11 bases lay between the germline ends. The CDR3 length is 13 residues. The CDR3 loop reads CASSRQVLYGYTF. The CDR3 nucleotides are TGTGCCAGCAGTCGACAGGTCCTCTATGGCTACACCTTC.

The genes are TRBV4-2 and TRBJ2-3, with no clear D. Trimming stripped 3 bases from V and 6 bases from J, with 10 bases between. CDR1 is LGHNA and CDR2 is YNFKEQ in the germline V gene. The length of the CDR3 is 13 residues. The CDR3 DNA reads TGTGCCAGCAGCCAGACCCCGGCCGATACGCAGTATTTT. This gives the protein CASSQTPADTQYF.

The chain carries TRBV2 and TRBJ1-2; 7 bases agree with TRBD1. J gave up 4 bases and V 4 bases, and 9 bases lay outside the gene matches. The length of the CDR3 is 15 residues. CDR1 and CDR2 from the germline V gene are SNHLY and FYNNEI. CDR3 in amino acids: CASSGPRQGGYGYTF. The CDR3 region has the DNA TGTGCCAGCAGTGGCCCCCGACAGGGTGGCTATGGCTACACCTTC.

The J gene is TRBJ1-6, the V gene TRBV5-1; D gene uncertain. Trimming shortened V by 0 bases and J by 5 bases, and 6 bases separated the two germline ends. Germline-derived CDR1 and CDR2 are SGHRS and YFSETQ. This CDR3 has 14 amino acids. The CDR3 sequence is CASSLGHNNSPLHF. The CDR3 DNA reads as TGCGCCAGCAGCTTGGGACACAATAATTCACCCCTCCACTTT.

The chain uses TRBV10-1 and TRBJ2-3, with TRBD2 identical over 11 bases. This CDR3 spans 15 amino acids. Germline-derived CDR1 and CDR2 are WNHNN and SYGVQD (reference sequence). Trimming at V came to 6 bases and at J to 6 bases, leaving 8 bases not matched to a gene. The CDR3 nucleotides are TGCGCCAGCAGGTTTCTAGCGGGGGGCCGGGATACGCAGTATTTT. The encoded protein is CASRFLAGGRDTQYF.

The CDR3 DNA reads TGTGCCAGCAGCTTACAGGGGGCAAACACTGAAGCTTTCTTT. Amino acid sequence: CASSLQGANTEAFF. The chain employs TRBV7-9 and TRBJ1-1; 8 nucleotides match TRBD1. Looked up from germline, CDR1 is SEHNR and CDR2 is FQNEAQ (reference sequence). The junction had 1 base not matched to a gene; V was cut back by 2 bases and J by 2 bases. This CDR3 is 14 amino acids long.

The chain recombines TRBV5-1 with TRBJ1-2; D call uncertain. CDR1 is SGHRS, CDR2 YFSETQ, per germline. Trimming took off 4 bases at V and 0 bases at J, with 19 bases between the two ends. The CDR3 sequence is 17 residues long. CDR3 protein: CASSLLPLGNSNYGYTF. The CDR3 nucleotides are TGCGCCAGCAGCCTGCTGCCTTTGGGAAATTCTAACTATGGCTACACCTTC.

The chain carries TRBV7-3 and TRBJ2-2; D possibly corresponds to TRBD1 (5 bases). The CDR3 has 14 amino acids. With 3 bases removed from V and 4 bases from J, the gap between germline ends came to 9 bases. CDR1 and CDR2 from the germline V gene are SGHTA and FQGTGA. The CDR3 sequence: CASSLGQGTGELFF. The CDR3 nucleotides read TGTGCCAGCAGCTTGGGGCAGGGCACCGGGGAGCTGTTTTTT.

The chain is built from TRBV5-1 and TRBJ1-1; D remains ambiguous. The CDR3 totals 13 residues. Germline CDR1 and CDR2: SGHRS and YFSETQ. V was trimmed by 4 bases and J by 1 base, leaving 8 bases between them. Here the CDR3 reads CASSKGTNTEAFF. The DNA of the CDR3 is TGCGCCAGCAGCAAAGGTACGAACACTGAAGCTTTCTTT.

The chain joins TRBV14 to TRBJ2-2, with a weak D call TRBD2 (5 bases). The V gene lost 4 bases and the J gene lost 4 bases, with 13 bases spanning the gap. This CDR3 spans 15 amino acids. Germline V gene sequence: CDR1 SGHDN, CDR2 FVKESK. CDR3 bases: TGTGCCAGCAGCCCACCGGGAACCCTCACCGGGGAGCTGTTTTTT. Translated: CASSPPGTLTGELFF.

This CDR3 is CASSFLGTLNTGELFF. In DNA form, the CDR3 reads TGTGCCAGCAGCTTTCTCGGGACTTTAAACACCGGGGAGCTGTTTTTT. The V gene is TRBV7-2, the J gene TRBJ2-2; D may be TRBD2 (6 bases). The V end lost 3 bases, the J end lost 2 bases, and 13 bases lay between the germline ends. The CDR3 sequence is 16 residues long. Per germline, CDR1 SGHTA and CDR2 FQGNSA. Full variable domain (remainder filled in from reference TRBV7-2 and TRBJ2-2): GAGVSQSPSNKVTEKGKDVELRCDPISGHTALYWYRQSLGQGLEFLIYFQGNSAPDKSGLPSDRFSAERTGGSVSTLTIQRTQQEDSAVYLCASSFLGTLNTGELFFGEGSRLTVL.

CDR3 sequence reads: CAISPATGNEKLFF. CDR3 DNA: TGTGCCATCAGTCCCGCTACAGGGAATGAAAAACTGTTTTTT. V is TRBV10-3 and J is TRBJ1-4; tentatively, D is TRBD1 (6 bases). V gave up 5 bases and J gave up 5 bases, with 12 bases separating them. The CDR3 sequence is 14 residues long. CDR1 is ENHRY, CDR2 SYGVKD, per germline.

The chain recombines TRBV15 with TRBJ2-1, with 9 bases that match TRBD1. V lost 0 bases, J lost 8 bases, and 5 bases stayed unmatched. In germline, CDR1 is LNHNV, CDR2 YYDKDF (reference sequence). CDR3 length: 15 amino acids. CDR3 sequence reads: CATSREQGAGDEQFF. As DNA, the CDR3 is TGTGCCACCAGCAGAGAACAGGGGGCTGGGGATGAGCAGTTCTTC.

This clone was observed a handful of times. V usage is TRBV18 and J usage is TRBJ2-7; D perhaps matches TRBD1 (6 bases). Per germline, CDR1 KGHSH and CDR2 LQKENI. Trimming pared 0 bases from V and 2 bases from J, leaving 11 bases between. The CDR3 has 15 amino acids. The CDR3 coding sequence is TGTGCCAGCTCACCACCGGCAGGGGCTGCCTACGAGCAGTACTTC. Its protein product is CASSPPAGAAYEQYF.

The genes are TRBV4-3 and TRBJ1-2; the D is unclear. The ends were cut back, 0 bases at V and 5 bases at J, with 7 bases in the middle. Germline V gene data show CDR1 as LGHNA and CDR2 as YSLEER. This CDR3 comprises 13 residues. The CDR3 DNA reads as TGCGCCAGCAGCCAAGATCAAGGGTATGGCTACACCTTC. Amino acid sequence: CASSQDQGYGYTF.